This passage covers 32 T cell receptor beta chains from one sample sequenced in a study of cytomegalovirus exposure and HLA in healthy donors. This PCR relied on a set of 60 Vbeta primers and 13 Jbeta primers. TCRdb's copy holds only in-frame clones and misses some; the assay was immunoSEQ multiplex PCR. The sample has some 140,000 clones; around 83% are singletons. Sequencing was done on a sample of PBMCs. The receptors derive from a male donor in good health and CMV-seropositive.

The V and J genes are TRBV14 and TRBJ2-1; 7 bases line up with TRBD2. Per germline, CDR1 SGHDN and CDR2 FVKESK. V was pared by 1 base and J by 5 bases, with 8 bases of the junction left unmatched. The CDR3 has 16 residues. CDR3 DNA sequence: TGTGCCAGCAGCCAAGTCCGCCCTAGCGGAGACAATGAGCAGTTCTTC. Its translation is CASSQVRPSGDNEQFF.

The rearrangement links TRBV10-2 to TRBJ1-2; D is perhaps TRBD1 (6 bases). The CDR3 spans 15 residues. The germline V gene has CDR1 WSHSY and CDR2 SAAADI. V gave up 7 bases and J gave up 2 bases, with 17 bases separating them. CDR3 nucleotide sequence: TGCGCCAGCACCCCTAAGACAGGCGTGAACTATGGCTACACCTTC. It translates to CASTPKTGVNYGYTF.

The chain links TRBV5-1 to TRBJ2-2; D perhaps matches TRBD1 (6 bases). Trimming stripped 7 bases from V and 5 bases from J, with 15 bases between. The CDR3 is 14 amino acids. CDR1 and CDR2 from the germline V gene are SGHRS and YFSETQ. CDR3 bases: TGCGCCAGCGGAAAGGACAGAGAGACCGGGGAGCTGTTTTTT. It is translated as CASGKDRETGELFF.

The V and J genes are TRBV6-5 and TRBJ1-1, with D hard to call. The CDR3 is made up of 12 amino acids. V was shortened by 10 bases and J by 4 bases, with 13 bases between the two germline ends. Germline assignment: CDR1 MNHEY and CDR2 SVGAGI. This chain's CDR3 is CAIKQDTTEAFF. The CDR3 coding sequence is TGTGCCATCAAGCAGGATACCACTGAAGCTTTCTTT.

This clone was counted once. The genes are TRBV4-2 and TRBJ2-1, with D perhaps matching TRBD2 (6 bases). From germline, CDR1 is LGHNA and CDR2 YNFKEQ. The CDR3 is 17 amino acids. V lost 2 bases, J lost 1 base, and 15 bases lay in between. The DNA for the CDR3 is TGTGCCAGCAGCCAAATCGGGGGTGGGAGGTCCTACAATGAGCAGTTCTTC. Protein: CASSQIGGGRSYNEQFF.

This clone was seen once. The chain joins TRBV5-1 to TRBJ2-1, with D possibly being TRBD2 (6 bases). Trimming cost V 5 bases and J 7 bases, with 25 bases left between them. The V gene's germline CDR1 is SGHRS and CDR2 YFSETQ. The CDR3 spans 17 residues. The CDR3 DNA follows: TGCGCCAGCAGAATACTGGGGATCTTGCGGGACTCGAATGAGCAGTTCTTC. This translates into CASRILGILRDSNEQFF. The full variable domain, completed using reference TRBV5-1 and TRBJ2-1, is KAGVTQTPRYLIKTRGQQVTLSCSPISGHRSVSWYQQTPGQGLQFLFEYFSETQRNKGNFPGRFSGRQFSNSRSEMNVSTLELGDSALYLCASRILGILRDSNEQFFGPGTRLTVL.

V and J are TRBV28 and TRBJ1-6; no definite D call. Germline-derived CDR1 and CDR2 are MDHEN and SYDVKM. V was trimmed by 5 bases and J by 5 bases, leaving 7 bases between them. The length of the CDR3 is 13 residues. CDR3 protein: CASSRVDNSPLHF. The DNA of the CDR3 is TGTGCCAGCAGTCGGGTTGATAATTCACCCCTCCACTTT.

J is TRBJ2-7 and V is TRBV4-1, with TRBD1 matching over 7 bases. Germline V gene lookup returns CDR1 MGHRA and CDR2 YSYEKL. The ends lost 0 bases at V and 5 bases at J; junction bases unmatched: 13. The length of the CDR3 is 17 residues. The CDR3 here is CASSQEGIGTVDHEQYF. CDR3 DNA sequence: TGCGCCAGCAGCCAAGAGGGAATTGGGACAGTAGACCACGAGCAGTACTTC.

This sequence joins TRBV27 and TRBJ1-2, with D possibly being TRBD1 (6 bases). Trimming removed 2 bases from V and 7 bases from J, with 11 bases in between. Germline lookup yields CDR1 MNHEY and CDR2 SMNVEV (reference sequence). CDR3 length: 13 amino acids. In DNA form, the CDR3 reads TGTGCCAGCAGTTTAATACAGGGAAGTGGCTACACCTTC. Translated, it gives CASSLIQGSGYTF.

The rearrangement links TRBV5-1 to TRBJ1-2; TRBD1 aligns across 7 bases. Germline V gene sequence: CDR1 SGHRS, CDR2 YFSETQ. V was clipped by 0 bases and J by 8 bases; unmatched bases: 4. The length of the CDR3 is 13 residues. CDR3 nucleotides: TGCGCCAGCAGCTTGGAGGGGGCGAGGGGCTACACCTTC. Amino acid sequence: CASSLEGARGYTF.

This rearrangement joins TRBV27 to TRBJ2-5; 7 bases map to TRBD1. V was pared by 1 base and J by 3 bases, with 11 bases of the junction left unmatched. Germline V gene lookup returns CDR1 MNHEY and CDR2 SMNVEV (reference sequence). The CDR3 has 17 residues. CDR3 bases: TGTGCCAGCAGTTTATTGGGGTGGGACAGCCCGAAAGAGACCCAGTACTTC. Its translation is CASSLLGWDSPKETQYF.

This rearrangement joins TRBV2 to TRBJ1-2, with 7 bases identical to TRBD1. The CDR3 runs 14 residues. Per germline, CDR1 SNHLY and CDR2 FYNNEI. V dropped 2 bases and J dropped 2; count of bases not matched to a gene: 2. CDR3 sequence reads: CASSEFRGNYGYTF. DNA for the CDR3: TGTGCCAGCAGTGAATTCAGGGGGAACTATGGCTACACCTTC.

This clone was recorded a few times. The J gene is TRBJ2-1, the V gene TRBV19; D is possibly TRBD2 (6 bases). The germline gives CDR1 LNHDA, CDR2 SQIVND (reference sequence). Trimming left V 3 bases short and J 0 bases short, with 9 bases between. The CDR3 totals 15 residues. In nucleotides, the CDR3 is TGTGCCAGTAGTATGCAGGAGGGCTCCTACAATGAGCAGTTCTTC. Translating it yields CASSMQEGSYNEQFF.

The chain recombines TRBV5-4 with TRBJ1-1; D possibly corresponds to TRBD1 (6 bases). Germline CDR1 is SGHNT and CDR2 is YYREEE (reference sequence). Trimming cost V 3 bases and J 8 bases, with 11 bases left between them. The CDR3 contains 12 residues. CDR3 nucleotides: TGTGCCAGCAGCTGGGGGCTTGGCGAAGCTTTCTTT. It yields the protein CASSWGLGEAFF.

This chain links TRBV28 with TRBJ1-2, with a possible D match to TRBD1 (6 bases). V was cut by 4 bases and J by 4 bases, with 25 bases left in between. This CDR3 has 18 residues. Germline V lookup: CDR1 MDHEN, CDR2 SYDVKM. This CDR3 reads CASSSAGGGGHRGYGYTF. The CDR3 DNA reads TGTGCCAGCAGTTCCGCCGGCGGGGGGGGGCACCGAGGCTATGGCTACACCTTC.

This clone came up once. The chain links TRBV7-9 to TRBJ1-1, with a weak D call TRBD1 (5 bases). Trimming stripped 0 bases from V and 5 bases from J, with 16 bases between. CDR3 length: 16 amino acids. The germline V gene encodes CDR1 SEHNR and CDR2 FQNEAQ (reference sequence). DNA for the CDR3: TGTGCCAGCAGCTTAGCGCGGACCCAGGGAAGGACTGAAGCTTTCTTT. This gives the protein CASSLARTQGRTEAFF.

The chain links TRBV4-1 to TRBJ1-4; 8 nucleotides agree with TRBD1. The germline V gene has CDR1 MGHRA and CDR2 YSYEKL. After removal of 5 bases from V and 8 bases from J, the junction contained 7 bases not matched to a gene. The CDR3 is made up of 14 amino acids. The CDR3 coding sequence is TGCGCCAGCAGCGCTGGACAGGGTCGCGAAAAACTGTTTTTT. Translation: CASSAGQGREKLFF.

The chain links TRBV5-6 to TRBJ2-1, with 13 nucleotides matching TRBD2. Losses at the gene ends were 4 bases for V and 1 base for J; bases not matched to a gene: 2. The CDR3 covers 16 residues. Germline lookup yields CDR1 SGHDT and CDR2 YYEEEE. CDR3 amino acids: CASSPGLAGSYNEQFF. CDR3 coding DNA: TGTGCCAGCAGCCCGGGACTAGCGGGATCCTACAATGAGCAGTTCTTC.

This chain joins TRBV19 and TRBJ2-1, with TRBD2 matching over 12 bases. Trimming removed 2 bases from V and 6 bases from J; junction bases left unmatched: 8. The CDR3 runs 17 residues. Germline V gene lookup returns CDR1 LNHDA and CDR2 SQIVND (reference sequence). The CDR3 protein is CASSIPPLAGGPNEQFF. Written as DNA, the CDR3 is TGTGCCAGTAGTATACCCCCTCTAGCGGGGGGGCCCAATGAGCAGTTCTTC.

J is TRBJ1-5 and V is TRBV7-9; no definite D call. The CDR3 contains 16 residues. V was pared by 1 base and J by 0 bases, with 10 bases between. CDR1 is SEHNR, CDR2 FQNEAQ, per germline (reference sequence). The CDR3 here is CASSLGAGNSNQPQHF. CDR3 in DNA: TGTGCCAGCAGCTTAGGGGCGGGGAATAGCAATCAGCCCCAGCATTTT.

The chain is built from TRBV5-1 and TRBJ2-7; D possibly corresponds to TRBD1 (6 bases). This CDR3 comprises 15 residues. Trimming shortened V by 4 bases and J by 0 bases, and 14 bases separated the two germline ends. The V gene's germline CDR1 is SGHRS and CDR2 YFSETQ. The CDR3 reads CASSQGDTSSYEQYF. The CDR3 bases are TGCGCCAGCAGCCAAGGGGACACGAGCTCCTACGAGCAGTACTTC.

V is TRBV11-2 and J is TRBJ2-5, with 9 positions matching TRBD2. J lost 4 bases, V lost 8 bases, and 11 bases had no gene match. There are 15 residues in the CDR3. CDR1 is SGHAT and CDR2 is FQNNGV in the germline V gene. The CDR3 region is CASHDGLAGLETQYF. CDR3 in DNA: TGTGCCAGCCACGATGGGCTAGCGGGGTTAGAGACCCAGTACTTC.

The chain couples TRBV7-9 to TRBJ1-4; D may be TRBD1 (5 bases). The germline CDR1 and CDR2 sequences are SEHNR and FQNEAQ (reference sequence). CDR3 length equals 16 residues. Trimming stripped 2 bases from V and 7 bases from J, with 17 bases between. CDR3 nucleotides: TGTGCCAGCAGCTTAATAGGCGGAGGGGTTAGTGAAAAACTGTTTTTT. This translates into CASSLIGGGVSEKLFF.

In its sample, this clone was seen a few times. The genes are TRBV12-5 and TRBJ2-3; D possibly corresponds to TRBD2 (5 bases). V lost 5 bases and J 2 bases, leaving 8 bases between the germline ends. The CDR3 spans 13 residues. CDR1 and CDR2 from the germline V gene are LGHNT and FRNRAP. For the CDR3, the DNA is TGTGCTAGTGGTGCGGGCATCACAGATACGCAGTATTTT. Translating it yields CASGAGITDTQYF. The full variable domain, with the rest looked up from reference TRBV12-5 and TRBJ2-3, is DARVTQTPRHKVTEMGQEVTMRCQPILGHNTVFWYRQTMMQGLELLAYFRNRAPLDDSGMPKDRFSAEMPDATLATLKIQPSEPRDSAVYFCASGAGITDTQYFGPGTRLTVL.

The chain joins TRBV13 to TRBJ2-2, with 11 positions matching TRBD2. Germline V gene lookup returns CDR1 PRHDT and CDR2 FYEKMQ (reference sequence). The CDR3 contains 20 residues. With V trimmed by 5 bases and J by 0 bases, 14 bases remained unmatched. In DNA, the CDR3 is TGTGCCAGCAGCCCGCTGACTAGCGGGGATCCTTCATCGAACACCGGGGAGCTGTTTTTT. It specifies CASSPLTSGDPSSNTGELFF.

This chain connects TRBV2 to TRBJ2-7, with D possibly matching TRBD2 (6 bases). V dropped 4 bases and J dropped 1 base, with 11 bases sitting between them. This CDR3 is built from 14 residues. CDR1 SNHLY and CDR2 FYNNEI come from the germline V gene. CDR3 in DNA: TGTGCCAGCAGTGCCTCTAGCGAATCCTACGAGCAGTACTTC. Its protein product is CASSASSESYEQYF.

The J gene is TRBJ2-1, the V gene TRBV2; D gene unclear. This CDR3 is built from 12 residues. CDR1 SNHLY and CDR2 FYNNEI come from the germline V gene. With 1 base removed from V and 6 bases from J, the gap between germline ends came to 4 bases. The CDR3 DNA sequence: TGTGCCAGCAGTGAAGTCAGCAATGAGCAGTTCTTC. It encodes CASSEVSNEQFF.

The V and J genes are TRBV6-5 and TRBJ2-7; 8 bases align to TRBD2. CDR3 length equals 16 residues. Germline V gene lookup returns CDR1 MNHEY and CDR2 SVGAGI. V lost 0 bases and J lost 0; bases outside the gene matches: 4. The CDR3 is CASSYSKREFSYEQYF. For the CDR3, the DNA is TGTGCCAGCAGTTACTCGAAGCGGGAGTTCTCCTACGAGCAGTACTTC.

This clone has a handful of counts. V usage is TRBV19 and J usage is TRBJ1-4; D perhaps matches TRBD1 (6 bases). The CDR3 totals 17 residues. With 8 bases removed from V and 4 bases from J, the gap between germline ends came to 23 bases. Germline loops: CDR1 LNHDA, CDR2 SQIVND (reference sequence). For the CDR3, the DNA is TGTGCCAGTGGCGGCCGACACCGGACAGCTGTTAATGAAAAACTGTTTTTT. It translates to CASGGRHRTAVNEKLFF. The full variable domain, in which reference TRBV19 and TRBJ1-4 provide the parts outside the CDR3, is DGGITQSPKYLFRKEGQNVTLSCEQNLNHDAMYWYRQDPGQGLRLIYYSQIVNDFQKGDIAEGYSVSREKKESFPLTVTSAQKNPTAFYLCASGGRHRTAVNEKLFFGSGTQLSVL.

This chain joins TRBV15 and TRBJ1-3, with no clear D. The germline V and J ends were trimmed by 1 base and 0 bases, with 4 bases remaining between them. The CDR3 covers 14 residues. Germline assignment: CDR1 LNHNV and CDR2 YYDKDF (reference sequence). The CDR3 spells CATSRGASGNTIYF. The CDR3 coding sequence is TGTGCCACCAGCAGAGGGGCCTCTGGAAACACCATATATTTT.

As DNA, the CDR3 is TGTGCCAGCAGCGCTCGGGGTCCCCTAGCCAAAAACATTCAGTACTTC. The encoded protein is CASSARGPLAKNIQYF. The chain is built from TRBV5-5 and TRBJ2-4, with a weak D call TRBD2 (5 bases). CDR1 SGHKS and CDR2 YYEKEE come from the germline V gene (reference sequence). Trimming removed 4 bases at V and 0 bases at J, with 14 bases between. This CDR3 contains 16 residues.

The rearrangement links TRBV6-5 to TRBJ2-2; 9 nucleotides agree with TRBD2. Germline loops: CDR1 MNHEY, CDR2 SVGAGI. Trimming took 6 bases from V and 6 from J; bases not matched to a gene: 8. This CDR3 has 15 amino acids. The CDR3 region is CASSKIAGVPGELFF. The CDR3 nucleotides are TGTGCCAGCAGCAAAATAGCGGGAGTCCCCGGGGAGCTGTTTTTT.